This TCR beta chain was identified during a study of blood T cell repertoires in COVID-19. Study context: The study drew acute and convalescent COVID-19 samples from the United States, Italy and Spain. PBMCs, B-cell-depleted T cells, or T cells provided the cDNA or gDNA that made up the material.

The Seattle site enrolled patients during active infection and followed them longitudinally. Original analysis: Amplification of reference gene primers was used by the study to estimate nucleated cell counts. The protocol was immunoSEQ multiplex PCR, while the TCRdb copy is restricted to in-frame clones and leaves out a portion. That table gives V, J and clone size, and the DNA gave D and trimming. The profile shows over 250,000 clones, around 84% of them singletons. Looked up from germline, CDR1 is MNHEY and CDR2 is SVGEGT. Losses at the gene ends were 6 bases for V and 6 bases for J; bases not matched to a gene: 4. CDR3 length: 13 amino acids.

The TCR was taken from a human donor with COVID-19, enrolled during active disease. The donor label of this sample is uncertain. The genes are TRBV6-2 or TRBV6-3 and TRBJ1-4; 7 bases align to TRBD1. Input material: peripheral blood. This chain's CDR3 is CASSLGQDEKLFF. The CDR3 DNA reads TGTGCCAGCAGCTTAGGACAGGATGAAAAACTGTTTTTT.